These 27 T cell receptor beta chains were sequenced from one sample in a study of identical twins. TCRdb redid the calling of the 5' RACE reads with MiXCR, one entry per CDR3 protein. The sample records 250,000 to 350,000 distinct CDR3 sequences, 9.5% being singletons. These records were also assigned to another study, of yellow fever vaccine responses in identical twins.

The sequencing sample was made of CD8+ T cells sorted from blood. Every receptor here comes from a woman in her late teens or twenties in good health.

This clonotype occurred a few times. This chain joins TRBV7-6 and TRBJ2-7, with D perhaps matching TRBD1 (5 bases). CDR1 and CDR2 (germline): SGHVS, FNYEAQ. The ends were cut back, 3 bases at V and 3 bases at J, with 9 bases in the middle. This CDR3 is built from 13 residues. The CDR3, as DNA: TGTGCCAGCAGCTTCCGACAGAACTACGAGCAGTACTTC. Translating it yields CASSFRQNYEQYF.

This clonotype was found many times. This sequence joins TRBV29-1 and TRBJ2-5; D possibly uses TRBD1 or TRBD2 (6 bases each). Trimming shortened V by 2 bases and J by 5 bases, and 15 bases separated the two germline ends. CDR1 is SQVTM and CDR2 is ANQGSEA in the germline V gene. The CDR3 runs 14 residues. The CDR3, as DNA: TGCAGCGTTGAATACAGGGACTTCGGCGAGACCCAGTACTTC. It specifies CSVEYRDFGETQYF.

This clonotype was detected many times. The genes are TRBV7-3 and TRBJ2-1; D might be TRBD2 (7 bases). In germline, CDR1 is SGHTA, CDR2 FQGTGA. V shed 2 bases and J shed 5 bases, with 13 bases lying between them. This CDR3 has 15 residues. The CDR3 DNA reads as TGTGCCAGCAGCTTAGGCGGGGGCCGCAACAATGAGCAGTTCTTC. It translates to CASSLGGGRNNEQFF.

The rearrangement uses TRBV4-1 and TRBJ2-1; weak D call: TRBD2 (6 bases). Germline V gene lookup returns CDR1 MGHRA and CDR2 YSYEKL. The CDR3 has 17 amino acids. Trimming cost V 3 bases and J 6 bases, with 21 bases left between them. The CDR3 sequence: CASSQGPVFRAGNEQFF. The CDR3 region has the DNA TGCGCCAGCAGCCAGGGCCCAGTTTTTCGAGCGGGCAATGAGCAGTTCTTC.

This clonotype was seen a handful of times. This rearrangement joins TRBV4-3 to TRBJ2-3; 8 positions match TRBD2. This CDR3 contains 15 residues. The V and J ends lost 0 bases and 4 bases, in that order; junction bases with no gene match: 3. From germline, CDR1 is LGHNA and CDR2 YSLEER. The CDR3 here is CASSQESGRADTQYF. Here the CDR3 DNA reads TGCGCCAGCAGCCAAGAATCCGGGAGGGCAGATACGCAGTATTTT.

The gene calls are TRBV6-2 or TRBV6-3 and TRBJ2-7; TRBD2 matches at 10 bases. Per germline, CDR1 MNHEY and CDR2 SVGEGT. V lost 0 bases to trimming and J lost 2 bases; unmatched junction nucleotides: 16. The CDR3 covers 20 residues. Written as DNA, the CDR3 is TGTGCCAGCAGTTACTCAAGAGTTGAGCGGGAGGGGCCCATCGCCTACGAGCAGTACTTC. This sequence encodes CASSYSRVEREGPIAYEQYF.

The gene calls are TRBV4-3 and TRBJ2-3; maybe TRBD1 (6 bases). CDR3 length: 15 amino acids. Deletions cut 4 bases from V and 3 bases from J, with 14 bases between. Looked up from germline, CDR1 is LGHNA and CDR2 is YSLEER. DNA of the CDR3: TGCGCCAGCAGCCCGTCGTACAGGGCAACAGATACGCAGTATTTT. Translated: CASSPSYRATDTQYF.

This clonotype was detected ten times or more. This rearrangement joins TRBV4-3 to TRBJ2-7; D is uncertain. The germline CDR1 and CDR2 sequences are LGHNA and YSLEER. CDR3 length: 13 residues. V shed 1 base and J shed 4 bases, with 8 bases lying between them. The CDR3 loop reads CASSQGDGYEQYF. The DNA for the CDR3 is TGCGCCAGCAGCCAAGGAGACGGGTACGAGCAGTACTTC.

This clonotype was seen a few times. The V gene is TRBV29-1, the J gene TRBJ2-5, with a tentative D call TRBD2 (6 bases). The V and J ends lost 1 base and 5 bases respectively, with 17 bases between them. CDR3 size: 15 residues. The germline V gene has CDR1 SQVTM and CDR2 ANQGSEA. The CDR3 region is CSVEGYARDGETQYF. CDR3 coding DNA: TGCAGCGTTGAAGGCTACGCGCGGGACGGGGAGACCCAGTACTTC.

This clonotype turned up a few times. CDR3 sequence (DNA): TGCAGCGTTGAAGAAGGCAGCCCTTCCGAAGAGACCCAGTACTTC. Its translation: CSVEEGSPSEETQYF. J is TRBJ2-5 and V is TRBV29-1; no definite D call. V gave up 0 bases and J gave up 3 bases, with 14 bases separating them. This CDR3 has 15 residues. CDR1 and CDR2 from the germline V gene are SQVTM and ANQGSEA.

There are a few counts of this clonotype. This chain uses TRBV11-2 with TRBJ2-1; a possible D gene is TRBD1 (6 bases). The CDR3 length is 16 residues. Trimming left V 2 bases short and J 4 bases short, with 15 bases between. Germline CDR1 is SGHAT and CDR2 is FQNNGV. The CDR3 nucleotides are TGTGCCAGCAGCTTAAACAGGGTAATAAAATACAATGAGCAGTTCTTC. Protein product: CASSLNRVIKYNEQFF.

In this sample, this clonotype turned up a few times. The J gene is TRBJ2-7, the V gene TRBV10-3; perhaps TRBD2 as D (6 bases). V was cut by 7 bases and J by 0 bases, with 13 bases left in between. Germline V gives CDR1 ENHRY, CDR2 SYGVKD. CDR3 length: 14 residues. CDR3 DNA sequence: TGTGCCATCACCGGGCCGGGGGTCTCCTACGAGCAGTACTTC. Translated: CAITGPGVSYEQYF.

A few counts support this clonotype. The chain recombines TRBV12-3 or TRBV12-4 with TRBJ2-3; possible D gene TRBD2, 7 bases. V was pared by 4 bases and J by 2 bases, with 16 bases between. The CDR3 loop spans 16 amino acids. The CDR3 coding sequence is TGTGCCAGCAGTTCGGTTGGCGGGGGCCCCACAGATACGCAGTATTTT. Translating gives CASSSVGGGPTDTQYF.

This clonotype was observed a handful of times. The rearrangement uses TRBV11-3 and TRBJ2-1, with TRBD2 identical over 10 bases. V gave up 4 bases and J gave up 5 bases; unmatched junction bases: 5. This CDR3 has 15 amino acids. Germline lookup yields CDR1 SGHNT and CDR2 YENEEA. DNA of the CDR3: TGTGCCAGCAGCTCCGGGACTAGCGTAAACAATGAGCAGTTCTTC. Its translation: CASSSGTSVNNEQFF.

This clonotype was counted many times. This chain uses TRBV20-1 with TRBJ2-7; TRBD2 might be the D (5 bases). The CDR3 sequence is 13 residues long. Germline V gene lookup returns CDR1 DFQATT and CDR2 SNEGSKA (reference sequence). V shed 0 bases and J shed 1 base, with 7 bases lying between them. The CDR3 reads CSAREPGSYEQYF. The DNA of the CDR3 is TGCAGTGCTAGAGAGCCGGGATCCTACGAGCAGTACTTC.

The rearrangement uses TRBV20-1 and TRBJ2-7, with D perhaps matching TRBD1 (6 bases). CDR1 and CDR2 (germline): DFQATT, SNEGSKA (reference sequence). The CDR3 covers 15 residues. V was trimmed by 0 bases and J by 2 bases, leaving 14 bases between them. CDR3 DNA sequence: TGCAGTGCTAGAGAAAACCGACAGGTTACCTACGAGCAGTACTTC. Residues: CSARENRQVTYEQYF.

The V gene is TRBV18, the J gene TRBJ2-7; 7 bases match TRBD1. V lost 2 bases, J lost 5 bases, and 6 bases stayed unmatched. The germline CDR1 and CDR2 sequences are KGHSH and LQKENI. The CDR3 extends over 14 amino acids. CDR3 in amino acids: CASSPETGSHEQYF. CDR3 bases: TGTGCCAGCTCACCAGAGACAGGGTCCCACGAGCAGTACTTC.

J is TRBJ2-7 and V is TRBV5-4; 9 nucleotides match TRBD1. The CDR3 contains 16 residues. The V gene's germline CDR1 is SGHNT and CDR2 YYREEE (reference sequence). V shed 4 bases, J shed 0 bases, and the junction held 8 bases outside the gene matches. In DNA, the CDR3 is TGTGCCAGCAGCCTCGGGACAGGGCCAAGCTCCTACGAGCAGTACTTC. Protein product: CASSLGTGPSSYEQYF. Variable domain in full (rest from reference TRBV5-4 and TRBJ2-7): ETGVTQSPTHLIKTRGQQVTLRCSSQSGHNTVSWYQQALGQGPQFIFQYYREEENGRGNFPPRFSGLQFPNYSSELNVNALELDDSALYLCASSLGTGPSSYEQYFGPGTRLTVT.

This clonotype was picked up a small number of times. The rearrangement joins TRBV7-9 to TRBJ2-7; D possibly uses TRBD1 or TRBD2 (5 bases each). The CDR3 extends over 16 amino acids. Germline CDR1 SEHNR, CDR2 FQNEAQ (reference sequence). V shed 6 bases and J shed 2 bases, with 20 bases lying between them. As DNA, the CDR3 is TGTGCCAGCAGACATTCCGGGACGAGGCCCCCCTACGAGCAGTACTTC. Amino acids: CASRHSGTRPPYEQYF.

The V gene is TRBV11-2, the J gene TRBJ2-7; 10 positions match TRBD2. The CDR3 is 15 residues long. Germline CDR1 reads SGHAT; CDR2 reads FQNNGV. Unmatched junction bases numbered 7, after V lost 2 bases and J lost 6 bases. The DNA for the CDR3 is TGTGCCAGCAGCTTATTCCCTAGCGGGAGTGGCGAGCAGTACTTC. Protein sequence: CASSLFPSGSGEQYF.

This rearrangement joins TRBV28 to TRBJ1-1; D may be TRBD1 (6 bases). The germline CDR1 and CDR2 sequences are MDHEN and SYDVKM. The V and J ends lost 2 bases and 8 bases respectively, with 15 bases between them. The length of the CDR3 is 14 residues. CDR3 residues: CASSLRGGASEAFF. DNA of the CDR3: TGTGCCAGCAGTTTAAGGGGGGGCGCAAGCGAAGCTTTCTTT. The variable domain in full, with the rest retrieved from reference TRBV28 and TRBJ1-1, is DVKVTQSSRYLVKRTGEKVFLECVQDMDHENMFWYRQDPGLGLRLIYFSYDVKMKEKGDIPEGYSVSREKKERFSLILESASTNQTSMYLCASSLRGGASEAFFGQGTRLTVV.

As for this clonotype: A read error is possible here, since a much larger clone lies one base away. The chain is built from TRBV6-5 and TRBJ1-1, with TRBD1 identical over 7 bases. From germline, CDR1 is MNHEY and CDR2 SVGAGI. The CDR3 consists of 19 residues. With V trimmed by 2 bases and J by 4 bases, 19 bases remained unmatched. CDR3 DNA sequence: TGTGCCAGCAGTTACGATGCCTCAGACAGGGAACATTGGAGCACTGAAGCTTTCTTT. It specifies CASSYDASDREHWSTEAFF.

The chain links TRBV19 to TRBJ1-5; D is unresolved. Germline V CDR1 and CDR2: LNHDA, SQIVND (reference sequence). V was trimmed by 0 bases and J by 4 bases, leaving 4 bases between them. The CDR3 sequence is 13 residues long. The CDR3 region is CASSIDLNQPQHF. The CDR3 nucleotides are TGTGCCAGTAGTATAGACCTAAATCAGCCCCAGCATTTT. Full variable domain (outside the CDR3, taken from reference TRBV19 and TRBJ1-5): DGGITQSPKYLFRKEGQNVTLSCEQNLNHDAMYWYRQDPGQGLRLIYYSQIVNDFQKGDIAEGYSVSREKKESFPLTVTSAQKNPTAFYLCASSIDLNQPQHFGDGTRLSIL.

Here the CDR3 DNA reads TGTGCTTACCACCTTGGAGTTCCCTTGACTCTTCGCTCCTACAATGAGCAGTTCTTC. The encoded protein is CAYHLGVPLTLRSYNEQFF. The chain employs TRBV25-1 and TRBJ2-1; D ambiguous. Per the germline V gene, CDR1 is MGHDK and CDR2 is SYGVNS. This CDR3 is 19 amino acids long.

This clonotype has ten or more counts. The genes are TRBV15 and TRBJ2-7; maybe TRBD1 (6 bases). This CDR3 has 14 amino acids. The V gene lost 2 bases and the J gene lost 6 bases, with 14 bases spanning the gap. Germline assignment: CDR1 LNHNV and CDR2 YYDKDF (reference sequence). CDR3 region: CATSRLRGLSEQYF. CDR3 coding DNA: TGTGCCACCAGCAGACTCAGGGGTTTGAGCGAGCAGTACTTC. The entire variable domain, with the rest obtained from reference TRBV15 and TRBJ2-7, is as follows: DAMVIQNPRYQVTQFGKPVTLSCSQTLNHNVMYWYQQKSSQAPKLLFHYYDKDFNNEADTPDNFQSRRPNTSFCFLDIRSPGLGDTAMYLCATSRLRGLSEQYFGPGTRLTVT.

The rearrangement links TRBV12-3 or TRBV12-4 to TRBJ2-2; 9 bases map to TRBD2. The CDR3 contains 14 residues. After removal of 4 bases from V and 7 bases from J, the junction contained 4 bases not matched to a gene. CDR3 protein: CASSSGLAVGELFF. The CDR3 region has the DNA TGTGCCAGCAGTTCGGGACTAGCTGTCGGGGAGCTGTTTTTT.

This clonotype has more than one count but fewer than ten. The chain carries TRBV5-1 and TRBJ2-2; 9 nucleotides align to TRBD2. CDR1 and CDR2 (germline): SGHRS, YFSETQ. This CDR3 region has 19 residues. V shed 2 bases, J shed 0 bases, and the junction held 11 bases outside the gene matches. CDR3: CASSLQRGDLTANTGELFF. DNA of the CDR3: TGCGCCAGCAGCTTACAGCGGGGGGATCTCACCGCGAACACCGGGGAGCTGTTTTTT.